A single sample is the source of the 22 T cell receptor beta chains below, sequenced in a study of T cells in Graves' hyperthyroidism and ophthalmopathy. Amplification targeted TCR beta CDR3 regions from RNA transcripts. A set of HTBI primers served as the primers for a first-round RT-PCR of the TCR CDR3. TCRdb analysed the multiplex PCR reads with MiXCR anew, one entry per CDR3 protein. The repertoire consists of hundreds of thousands of distinct CDR3 sequences, with about 14% occurring once and the leading ten covering approximately 10%. Sequencing was performed on blood. These TCRs come from a woman between 18 and 29 years old with Graves' hyperthyroidism.

In regard to this clonotype: This sequence may be a read error, since a much larger clone differs from it by one base. The CDR3 does not close with the conserved phenylalanine or tryptophan, likely indicating a read error. This sequence joins TRBV20-1 and TRBJ1-6, with 7 nucleotides matching TRBD1. V shed 4 bases, J shed 4 bases, and the junction held 4 bases outside the gene matches. The CDR3 extends over 14 amino acids. The V gene's germline CDR1 is DFQATT and CDR2 SNEGSKA (reference sequence). CDR3 DNA: TGCAGTGCTATACCAGGGGGGTATAATTCACCCCTCCACCTT. Protein: CSAIPGGYNSPLHL.

This clonotype turned up a few times. This sequence joins TRBV12-3 or TRBV12-4 and TRBJ1-6; D is ambiguous. V lost 2 bases, J lost 13 bases, and 12 bases lay in between. The length of the CDR3 is 13 residues. CDR3: CASSLNGVSPLHF. In DNA, the CDR3 is TGTGCCAGCAGTTTAAACGGAGTTAGTCCCCTCCACTTT.

The DNA of the CDR3 is TGTGCCAGCAGCACCCCGGGCAGCTTCAATGAGCAGTTCTTC. Encoded protein: CASSTPGSFNEQFF. This chain connects TRBV7-9 to TRBJ2-1; D ambiguous. Germline CDR1 reads SEHNR; CDR2 reads FQNEAQ (reference sequence). The CDR3 is 14 residues long. V lost 5 bases, J lost 6 bases, and 14 bases lay in between.

V gene TRBV5-4 combines with J gene TRBJ1-1; the match to TRBD1 covers 12 bases. CDR1 and CDR2 from the germline V gene are SGHNT and YYREEE (reference sequence). The CDR3 covers 15 residues. The V and J ends lost 4 bases and 1 base, in that order; junction bases with no gene match: 2. CDR3 sequence: CASSRDRGQNTEAFF. CDR3 in DNA: TGTGCCAGCAGCCGGGACAGGGGGCAGAACACTGAAGCTTTCTTT.

V usage is TRBV4-1 and J usage is TRBJ2-5; D may be TRBD1 or TRBD2 (5 bases each). In germline, CDR1 is MGHRA, CDR2 YSYEKL. The CDR3 spans 18 residues. Trimming cost V 0 bases and J 2 bases, with 19 bases left between them. CDR3 DNA sequence: TGCGCCAGCAGCCAAGAAAGTAGAACCGGGACGGAACAAGAGACCCAGTACTTC. Its protein product is CASSQESRTGTEQETQYF.

The genes are TRBV7-8 and TRBJ1-5; no reliable D call. The CDR3 totals 15 residues. Trimming removed 1 base at V and 6 bases at J, with 13 bases between. Germline V gives CDR1 SGHVS, CDR2 FQNEAQ. The CDR3 region has the DNA TGTGCCAGCAGCTTAGTCAGCGGGAATCGTCAGCCCCAGCATTTT. It translates to CASSLVSGNRQPQHF.

This clonotype was recorded at least ten times. The CDR3 is CASSEPNSGRRNTEAFF. The DNA for the CDR3 is TGCGCCAGCAGTGAGCCCAACAGCGGGCGTAGGAACACTGAAGCTTTCTTT. This chain links TRBV10-2 with TRBJ1-1; D gene ambiguous. Trimming took off 2 bases at V and 1 base at J, with 17 bases between the two ends. The CDR3 loop spans 17 amino acids. In germline, CDR1 is WSHSY, CDR2 SAAADI.

This clonotype was seen more than once but under ten times. The chain uses TRBV6-9 and TRBJ2-3; no clear D gene. The CDR3 contains 15 residues. V was trimmed by 3 bases and J by 7 bases, leaving 17 bases between them. CDR1 and CDR2 (germline): MNHGY, SVAAGI. CDR3 in DNA: TGTGCCAGCAGTTACAGTTCGTCGGATGTGAATACGCAGTATTTT. Translation: CASSYSSSDVNTQYF.

In its sample, this clonotype was seen many times. The rearrangement uses TRBV27 and TRBJ1-1; D is undetermined. Germline values: CDR1 MNHEY, CDR2 SMNVEV (reference sequence). The V gene lost 4 bases and the J gene lost 0 bases, with 9 bases spanning the gap. The CDR3 sequence is 14 residues long. Written as DNA, the CDR3 is TGTGCCAGCAGTTACAGCCCCATGAACACTGAAGCTTTCTTT. As protein: CASSYSPMNTEAFF.

This clonotype was detected only a few times. This chain uses TRBV24-1 with TRBJ2-1, with 12 bases lining up with TRBD2. V shed 9 bases, J shed 6 bases, and the junction held 5 bases outside the gene matches. The CDR3 runs to 14 residues. Germline V gene sequence: CDR1 KGHDR, CDR2 SFDVKD. CDR3 sequence (DNA): TGTGCCACCGGCCTAGCGGGAGGGCCCAATGAGCAGTTCTTC. It is translated as CATGLAGGPNEQFF.

This clonotype was recorded many times. This chain joins TRBV11-2 and TRBJ2-7, with 8 bases fitting TRBD2. The V gene end was trimmed by 0 bases and the J gene end by 6 bases; junction bases not matched to a gene: 10. Germline V gene lookup returns CDR1 SGHAT and CDR2 FQNNGV. The CDR3 sequence is 16 residues long. This CDR3 is CASSLDGTSNGSEQYF. The CDR3 DNA sequence: TGTGCCAGCAGCTTAGATGGGACTAGTAATGGCTCCGAGCAGTACTTC.

The gene calls are TRBV10-3 and TRBJ2-7; TRBD2 might be the D (6 bases). CDR3 length: 13 amino acids. Germline CDR1 ENHRY, CDR2 SYGVKD. With 2 bases removed from V and 6 bases from J, the gap between germline ends came to 11 bases. DNA for the CDR3: TGTGCCATCAGTGAGGCACTAGCACTCGAGCAGTACTTC. Its translation: CAISEALALEQYF.

This clonotype has ten or more counts. The chain uses TRBV5-8 and TRBJ1-5; 9 nucleotides line up with TRBD1. From germline, CDR1 is SGHTS and CDR2 YDEGEE. V trimming: 5 bases; J trimming: 3 bases; junction bases outside the gene matches: 6. The CDR3 extends over 15 amino acids. CDR3 region: CASRTGTGNNQPQHF. The CDR3 DNA reads as TGTGCCAGCAGGACAGGGACAGGGAACAATCAGCCCCAGCATTTT.

The chain carries TRBV4-1 and TRBJ1-4; unclear D gene. Germline V lookup: CDR1 MGHRA, CDR2 YSYEKL. The CDR3 covers 15 residues. V dropped 3 bases and J dropped 5 bases, with 13 bases sitting between them. Here the CDR3 DNA reads TGCGCCAGCAGCCAGCCGGGTCGCGGGAATGAAAAACTGTTTTTT. As protein: CASSQPGRGNEKLFF.

The V gene is TRBV6-5, the J gene TRBJ2-2; 8 bases align to TRBD1. This CDR3 is 17 amino acids long. The V segment lost 4 bases and the J segment 4 bases; nucleotides outside the gene matches: 11. Germline values: CDR1 MNHEY, CDR2 SVGAGI. The chain's CDR3 is CASSSPDRAVGTGELFF. The CDR3 coding sequence is TGTGCCAGCAGTTCCCCGGACAGGGCGGTTGGCACCGGGGAGCTGTTTTTT.

This clonotype was seen repeatedly, ten times or more. The V gene is TRBV15, the J gene TRBJ2-1; D perhaps matches TRBD2 (5 bases). CDR1 is LNHNV, CDR2 YYDKDF, per germline (reference sequence). The V and J ends lost 5 bases and 0 bases respectively, with 17 bases between them. The CDR3 loop spans 17 amino acids. The CDR3 DNA follows: TGTGCCACCAGCCCCTCTACCGGGATGAGCTCCTACAATGAGCAGTTCTTC. This gives the protein CATSPSTGMSSYNEQFF.

This clonotype was detected many times. The chain recombines TRBV5-6 with TRBJ1-2, with D unresolved. V lost 4 bases and J lost 6, with 31 bases in between. This CDR3 is built from 19 residues. Germline-derived CDR1 and CDR2 are SGHDT and YYEEEE. Written as DNA, the CDR3 is TGTGCCAGCAGCACGCCCTGGACTAGGCTTACATCAGGTTCACATGGCTACACCTTC. It encodes CASSTPWTRLTSGSHGYTF.

This clonotype was found many times. This chain connects TRBV7-2 to TRBJ2-3; D not resolved. Trimming shortened V by 2 bases and J by 0 bases, and 6 bases separated the two germline ends. CDR3 size: 14 residues. The germline V gene encodes CDR1 SGHTA and CDR2 FQGNSA. The CDR3 bases are TGTGCCAGCAGCTTATCGACTAGCACAGATACGCAGTATTTT. This codes for CASSLSTSTDTQYF.

The sample holds many counts of this clonotype. The chain uses TRBV19 and TRBJ1-1, with 7 bases aligning to TRBD1. Germline trimming cut 5 bases from V and 8 bases from J; bases unmatched to any gene: 14. The CDR3 has 15 residues. Looked up from germline, CDR1 is LNHDA and CDR2 is SQIVND (reference sequence). The CDR3 here is CASSPIRDSLREAFF. For the CDR3, the DNA is TGTGCCAGTAGTCCCATAAGGGACAGCTTGAGGGAAGCTTTCTTT.

This clonotype was seen at least ten times. The gene calls are TRBV7-2 and TRBJ2-7, with D possibly matching TRBD2 (5 bases). Trimming removed 1 base at V and 3 bases at J, with 10 bases between. The length of the CDR3 is 14 residues. The germline V gene has CDR1 SGHTA and CDR2 FQGNSA. The DNA for the CDR3 is TGTGCCAGCAGCTTAGGAGTGACTATCTACGAGCAGTACTTC. The encoded protein is CASSLGVTIYEQYF.

This clonotype was recorded a few times. The CDR3: CSAVLAGGRDTQYF. DNA for the CDR3: TGCAGTGCTGTTCTAGCGGGAGGGCGAGATACGCAGTATTTT. The gene calls are TRBV20-1 and TRBJ2-3; 12 bases are shared with TRBD2. Per germline, CDR1 DFQATT and CDR2 SNEGSKA (reference sequence). The CDR3 is 14 amino acids. Trimming removed 5 bases from V and 5 bases from J; junction bases left unmatched: 5.

This clonotype came up a few times. V gene TRBV6-1 combines with J gene TRBJ2-1, with TRBD1 identical over 9 bases. The CDR3 is 15 amino acids. V was clipped by 6 bases and J by 3 bases; unmatched bases: 6. Germline V lookup: CDR1 MNHNS, CDR2 SASEGT. This CDR3 is CASRLEDRGYNEQFF. The CDR3, as DNA: TGTGCCAGCAGATTGGAGGACAGGGGCTACAATGAGCAGTTCTTC.